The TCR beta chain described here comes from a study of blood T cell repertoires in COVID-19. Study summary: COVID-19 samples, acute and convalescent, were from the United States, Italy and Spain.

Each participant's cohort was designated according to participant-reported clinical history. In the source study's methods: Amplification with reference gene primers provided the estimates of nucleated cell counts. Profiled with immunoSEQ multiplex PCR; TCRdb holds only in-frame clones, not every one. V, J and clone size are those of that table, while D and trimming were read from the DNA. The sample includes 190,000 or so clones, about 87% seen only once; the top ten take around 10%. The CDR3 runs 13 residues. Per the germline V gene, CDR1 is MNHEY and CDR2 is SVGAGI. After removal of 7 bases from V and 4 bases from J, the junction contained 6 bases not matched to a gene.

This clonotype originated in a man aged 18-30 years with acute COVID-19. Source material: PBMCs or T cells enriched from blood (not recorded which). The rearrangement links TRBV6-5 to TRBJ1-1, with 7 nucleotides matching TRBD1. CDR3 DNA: TGTGCCAGCATGACAGGGAGCTCCACTGAAGCTTTCTTT. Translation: CASMTGSSTEAFF.